The 8 T cell receptor beta chains below all came from one sample that was sequenced in a study of blood T cell repertoires in COVID-19. Here immunoSEQ multiplex PCR was the method, and the copy in TCRdb shows in-frame clones only, minus some. The sample lists roughly 520,000 clones, approximately 87% occurring once. Sequencing was carried out using PBMCs or T cells enriched from blood (not recorded which). The receptors here all came from a woman between 35 and 50 years old who had recovered from COVID-19.

The chain couples TRBV18 to TRBJ2-5; the D gene is possibly TRBD2 (6 bases). This CDR3 contains 14 residues. V lost 3 bases and J 1 base, leaving 9 bases between the germline ends. In germline, CDR1 is KGHSH, CDR2 LQKENI. The CDR3 DNA is TGTGCCAGCTCACCCGCGGGGCCCCAAGAGACCCAGTACTTC. Amino acid sequence: CASSPAGPQETQYF. Using reference TRBV18 and TRBJ2-5 for the parts outside the CDR3, the full variable domain is NAGVMQNPRHLVRRRGQEARLRCSPMKGHSHVYWYRQLPEEGLKFMVYLQKENIIDESGMPKERFSAEFPKEGPSILRIQQVVRGDSAAYFCASSPAGPQETQYFGPGTRLLVL.

This rearrangement joins TRBV9 to TRBJ1-5, with a weak D call TRBD1 (6 bases). Trimming removed 3 bases at V and 3 bases at J, with 10 bases between. Germline V gene lookup returns CDR1 SGDLS and CDR2 YYNGEE. The CDR3 totals 14 residues. The CDR3 DNA is TGTGCCAGCAGCGAGGGGGGGTTCAATCAGCCCCAGCATTTT. It is translated as CASSEGGFNQPQHF. Full variable domain (missing parts from reference TRBV9 and TRBJ1-5): DSGVTQTPKHLITATGQRVTLRCSPRSGDLSVYWYQQSLDQGLQFLIQYYNGEERAKGNILERFSAQQFPDLHSELNLSSLELGDSALYFCASSEGGFNQPQHFGDGTRLSIL.

This CDR3 is CASSQRGRDEKLFF. The CDR3 nucleotides are TGCGCCAGCAGCCAGAGGGGGAGGGATGAAAAACTGTTTTTT. The chain couples TRBV4-3 to TRBJ1-4; D perhaps matches TRBD1 (6 bases). The CDR3 length is 14 residues. Trimming cost V 3 bases and J 6 bases, with 11 bases left between them. In germline, CDR1 is LGHNA, CDR2 YSLEER.

The V and J genes are TRBV9 and TRBJ1-2, with 11 bases aligning to TRBD1. V trimming: 3 bases; J trimming: 6 bases; junction bases outside the gene matches: 10. Germline CDR1 reads SGDLS; CDR2 reads YYNGEE. The CDR3 covers 16 residues. The CDR3 region has the DNA TGTGCCAGCAGCGAGCGTGAGGGACAGGGGGTCAATGGCTACACCTTC. Translation gives CASSEREGQGVNGYTF.

This sequence joins TRBV7-9 and TRBJ2-7, with D possibly being TRBD2 (6 bases). CDR3 length equals 15 residues. Germline assignment: CDR1 SEHNR and CDR2 FQNEAQ (reference sequence). Between the trimmed V and J ends, which lost 8 bases and 3 bases, there was a span of 20 bases. For the CDR3, the DNA is TGTGCCAGCGACGGACGATCCCGGAGGGGCTACGAGCAGTACTTC. It translates to CASDGRSRRGYEQYF.

The chain is built from TRBV10-2 and TRBJ2-1, with TRBD1 identical over 7 bases. CDR1 and CDR2 (germline): WSHSY, SAAADI. V shed 0 bases and J 12 bases; nucleotides not matched to a gene: 8. The CDR3 runs 14 residues. CDR3 nucleotide sequence: TGCGCCAGCAGTGAGTCGAGTCAGGGACAGTGGCAGTTCTTC. This gives the protein CASSESSQGQWQFF.

V usage is TRBV7-9 and J usage is TRBJ1-1; D perhaps matches TRBD1 (6 bases). Germline CDR1 is SEHNR and CDR2 is FQNEAQ (reference sequence). V lost 2 bases and J lost 8, with 12 bases in between. The CDR3 has 13 amino acids. This chain's CDR3 is CASSLYKGTEAFF. CDR3 nucleotide sequence: TGTGCCAGCAGCTTATACAAGGGGACAGAAGCTTTCTTT.

The CDR3 sequence is CASSFFGGRQGSTGELFF. CDR3 in DNA: TGTGCCAGCAGCTTTTTTGGGGGCCGACAGGGTTCCACCGGGGAGCTGTTTTTT. This sequence joins TRBV7-9 and TRBJ2-2, with 7 bases fitting TRBD1. V lost 3 bases to trimming and J lost 4 bases; unmatched junction nucleotides: 14. The CDR3 loop spans 18 amino acids. Germline V gene lookup returns CDR1 SEHNR and CDR2 FQNEAQ (reference sequence). Drawing the rest from reference TRBV7-9 and TRBJ2-2, the complete variable domain is DTGVSQNPRHKITKRGQNVTFRCDPISEHNRLYWYRQTLGQGPEFLTYFQNEAQLEKSRLLSDRFSAERPKGSFSTLEIQRTEQGDSAMYLCASSFFGGRQGSTGELFFGEGSRLTVL.